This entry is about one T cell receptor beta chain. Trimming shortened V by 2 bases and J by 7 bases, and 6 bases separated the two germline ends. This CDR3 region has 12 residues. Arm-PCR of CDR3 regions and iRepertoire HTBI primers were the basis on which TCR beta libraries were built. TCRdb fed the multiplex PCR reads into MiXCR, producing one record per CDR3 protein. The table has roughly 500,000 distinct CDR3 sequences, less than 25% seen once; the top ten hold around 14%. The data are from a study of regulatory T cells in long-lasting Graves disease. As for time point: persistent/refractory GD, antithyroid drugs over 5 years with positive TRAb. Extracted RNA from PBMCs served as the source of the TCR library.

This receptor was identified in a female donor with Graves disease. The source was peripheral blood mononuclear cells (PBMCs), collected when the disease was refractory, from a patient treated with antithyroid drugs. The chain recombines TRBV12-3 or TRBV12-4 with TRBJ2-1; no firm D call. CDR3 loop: CASSLPRNEQFF. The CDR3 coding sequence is TGTGCCAGCAGTTTACCTCGTAATGAGCAGTTCTTC.